This T cell receptor beta chain stems from a study of immune cell composition in non-small cell lung cancer. Study observations and caveats: Squamous lung tumours showed higher top 10 clone scores and clonality than adenocarcinomas.

The CDR3 contains 16 residues. CDR1 MNHEY and CDR2 SVGAGI come from the germline V gene. Trimming at V came to 2 bases and at J to 10 bases, leaving 14 bases not matched to a gene. Repertoires were generated with immunoSEQ multiplex PCR, while TCRdb's copy carries only in-frame clones and drops some. The data show 1,800 or so clones, with roughly 85% seen just once and nearly 10% held by the top ten. Concerning this clone: As yet, its antigen is unknown.

This sequence originates from a human donor with non-small cell lung cancer. The specimen sequenced was lung tumor tissue. The V and J genes are TRBV6-5 and TRBJ2-1; the match to TRBD2 covers 7 bases. Written as DNA, the CDR3 is TGTGCCAGCAGTTACGCGACGGGAGGTCTTGGAGGAGAGCAGTTCTTC. Translated, it gives CASSYATGGLGGEQFF.